The 4 T cell receptor beta chains presented below share a single source sample, sequenced in a study of T cells in Graves' hyperthyroidism and ophthalmopathy. Amplification of TCR beta CDR3 regions was performed using RNA transcripts as template. The HTBI primer set was used in a first-round RT-PCR of the TCR CDR3. TCRdb re-derived calls from the multiplex PCR reads in MiXCR, one entry per CDR3 protein. The table records approximately 510,000 distinct CDR3 sequences, roughly 20% of them present only once. Source material: blood. The receptors stem from a man between 18 and 35 years old with Graves' hyperthyroidism.

The chain recombines TRBV9 with TRBJ2-2; the D gene is possibly TRBD1 (6 bases). Trimming took off 0 bases at V and 4 bases at J, with 13 bases between the two ends. This CDR3 has 16 residues. Per the germline V gene, CDR1 is SGDLS and CDR2 is YYNGEE. The CDR3 region has the DNA TGTGCCAGCAGCGTAGGGACAGCGTTCCCCACCGGGGAGCTGTTTTTT. It is translated as CASSVGTAFPTGELFF.

The chain employs TRBV6-5 and TRBJ1-2; D is uncertain. The germline V gene has CDR1 MNHEY and CDR2 SVGAGI. The CDR3 contains 16 residues. V dropped 2 bases and J dropped 1 base, with 14 bases sitting between them. CDR3 nucleotides: TGTGCCAGCAGTTACCTTACTCTTGCCCGTAACTATGGCTACACCTTC. Translated, it gives CASSYLTLARNYGYTF.

A few counts support this clonotype. This rearrangement joins TRBV12-3 or TRBV12-4 to TRBJ1-3; D is possibly TRBD1 (6 bases). CDR3 size: 11 residues. The V end lost 8 bases, the J end lost 9 bases, and 11 bases lay between the germline ends. This CDR3 is CASDTGTTIYF. The CDR3 bases are TGTGCCAGCGACACAGGGACCACCATATATTTT.

The chain carries TRBV12-3 or TRBV12-4 and TRBJ2-5; unclear D gene. V dropped 5 bases and J dropped 4 bases, with 11 bases sitting between them. The CDR3 is made up of 13 amino acids. This CDR3 reads CASSPYFGETQYF. CDR3 in DNA: TGTGCCAGCAGTCCATATTTCGGAGAGACCCAGTACTTC.